This paragraph covers one T cell receptor beta chain sequence. Its cognate antigen is unknown. CD8+ and CD4+ T cells circulating in blood were sequenced for TCR beta. This entry comes from a study of CD8 T cells in Susac syndrome. Study observations and caveats: The study acknowledged a relatively small number of individuals in its TCR sequencing and HLA analysis.

Reverse transcription of roughly 0.5 to 1 ug RNA used random hexamers. Amplification of TCR beta CDR3 used immunoSEQ multiplex PCR across 54 Vbeta and 13 Jbeta. MiXCR, applied by TCRdb to the immunoSEQ multiplex PCR reads, yields one record per CDR3 protein. The table lists roughly 130,000 distinct CDR3 sequences, roughly 96% of them singletons, with 0.095% to 0.14% in the top ten. This CDR3 contains 12 residues. Germline lookup yields CDR1 SQVTM and CDR2 ANQGSEA. The gene calls are TRBV29-1 and TRBJ1-1; TRBD1 might be the D (6 bases). The clonotype was recovered from a human donor with multiple sclerosis. The sequenced sample consisted of CD4+ T cells from PBMCs. CDR3 nucleotide sequence: TGCTCTGGACAGATCATGAACACTGAAGCTTTCTTT. Its protein product is CSGQIMNTEAFF.